This TCR beta chain emerged from a study of blood T cells in healthy people across ages. For the second PCR, which ran for about 7 to 12 cycles, a sample-barcoded 5' primer and a J-beta primer mix were used. TCRdb reprocessed the 5' RACE reads via MiXCR and lists one record per CDR3 protein. Here the sample spans more than 1,400,000 distinct CDR3 sequences, approximately 38% being singletons. In this sample, this clonotype turned up a few times. Germline V gene lookup returns CDR1 SGHTA and CDR2 FQGNSA. V was shortened by 1 base and J by 1 base, with 12 bases between the two germline ends. This CDR3 has 16 residues. Donors were healthy Caucasian individuals from Russia aged roughly 6 to 95.

The J gene is TRBJ2-3, the V gene TRBV7-2; D gene ambiguous. The TCR comes from a woman aged 18-30 years in good health. The specimen was blood. The CDR3, as DNA: TGTGCCAGCAGCTTAGAGGGCTTTCGAGGCACAGATACGCAGTATTTT. Protein product: CASSLEGFRGTDTQYF.